This T cell receptor (beta chain) was sequenced in a study of STAT5B mutations in CD4+ large granular lymphocyte leukemia. Points from the study as a whole: TRBV06-family usage was enriched in top patient clones (8/27) versus controls (2/35). Patient CD4-sorted repertoires stayed more clonal than healthy ones after leukemic-clone removal.

Note on this clone: The antigen remains unidentified.

Unmatched junction bases numbered 6, after V lost 2 bases and J lost 6 bases. Looked up from germline, CDR1 is LNHDA and CDR2 is SQIVND (reference sequence). This CDR3 spans 14 amino acids. Data came from immunoSEQ multiplex PCR; TCRdb stores just in-frame clones and leaves some out. The sample records around 31,000 clones, about three quarters being singletons. V usage is TRBV19 and J usage is TRBJ2-7; 8 bases agree with TRBD1. The sequencing input was CD4+ T cells from blood buffy coats. This sequence originates from a human donor in good health. The DNA of the CDR3 is TGTGCCAGTAGTATATCGGACAGGGCTACCGAGCAGTACTTC. Translated, it gives CASSISDRATEQYF.